The 20 T cell receptor beta chains below were found in one sample sequenced in a study of cytomegalovirus exposure and HLA in healthy donors. The method was immunoSEQ multiplex PCR; TCRdb's version includes in-frame clones alone and lacks a portion of them. The repertoire holds about 330,000 clones, with more than 80% as singletons. Material for sequencing was PBMCs. Receptors originate from a woman under 30 in good health and CMV-seronegative.

V is TRBV27 and J is TRBJ2-3, with TRBD2 matching 9 bases. Per the germline V gene, CDR1 is MNHEY and CDR2 is SMNVEV (reference sequence). The CDR3 loop spans 15 amino acids. The V gene end was trimmed by 5 bases and the J gene end by 1 base; junction bases not matched to a gene: 4. CDR3 DNA sequence: TGTGCCAGCAGTCCGGGCGGGAGGGGCACAGATACGCAGTATTTT. Translating it yields CASSPGGRGTDTQYF.

This chain links TRBV5-1 with TRBJ1-1, with TRBD1 matching 7 bases. The CDR3 length is 12 residues. Per the germline V gene, CDR1 is SGHRS and CDR2 is YFSETQ. Unmatched junction bases numbered 4, after V lost 3 bases and J lost 8 bases. DNA for the CDR3: TGCGCCAGCAGCTCAGGGACAGTCGAAGCTTTCTTT. It specifies CASSSGTVEAFF.

The gene calls are TRBV6-5 and TRBJ2-1, with 9 bases identical to TRBD2. Trimming at V came to 8 bases and at J to 4 bases, leaving 6 bases not matched to a gene. The CDR3 covers 14 residues. CDR1 and CDR2 (germline): MNHEY, SVGAGI. Written as DNA, the CDR3 is TGTGCCAGCCGGACGACTAGCGGTTACAATGAGCAGTTCTTC. Translating gives CASRTTSGYNEQFF.

The V call is TRBV27, the J call TRBJ1-5; 8 bases align to TRBD1. Germline V gene sequence: CDR1 MNHEY, CDR2 SMNVEV (reference sequence). CDR3 size: 14 residues. V lost 4 bases to trimming and J lost 4 bases; unmatched junction nucleotides: 3. This CDR3 reads CASSYRGGNQPQHF. CDR3 DNA sequence: TGTGCCAGCAGTTACAGGGGGGGGAATCAGCCCCAGCATTTT.

The rearrangement links TRBV28 to TRBJ1-1; 7 positions match TRBD1. The J segment lost 0 bases and the V segment lost 4 bases, leaving 11 bases of the junction unmatched. Germline V gene data show CDR1 as MDHEN and CDR2 as SYDVKM. The CDR3 has 17 amino acids. CDR3 sequence (DNA): TGTGCCAGCAGTTCCGACTATAGGGGGCTTCTGAACACTGAAGCTTTCTTT. Amino acid sequence: CASSSDYRGLLNTEAFF.

The chain has TRBV7-7 and TRBJ2-1, with D possibly TRBD1 on 6 matching bases. Germline V gene lookup returns CDR1 SSHAT and CDR2 FNYEAQ (reference sequence). Trimming pared 5 bases from V and 7 bases from J, leaving 12 bases between. This CDR3 region has 13 residues. CDR3 nucleotides: TGTGCCAGCAGCCCTGGGACATTTAATGAGCAGTTCTTC. Protein product: CASSPGTFNEQFF.

The rearrangement links TRBV4-2 to TRBJ2-7, with 8 bases lining up with TRBD2. This CDR3 is built from 16 residues. Germline V gene lookup returns CDR1 LGHNA and CDR2 YNFKEQ. The V segment lost 0 bases and the J segment 6 bases; nucleotides outside the gene matches: 10. The CDR3 sequence: CASSQESYVTSGEQYF. The CDR3 DNA is TGTGCCAGCAGCCAAGAGTCTTACGTCACTAGCGGCGAGCAGTACTTC.

The J gene is TRBJ2-7, the V gene TRBV10-2; TRBD2 matches 8 bases. The V gene's germline CDR1 is WSHSY and CDR2 SAAADI. The CDR3 totals 14 residues. V was clipped by 3 bases and J by 3 bases; unmatched bases: 4. Written as DNA, the CDR3 is TGCGCCAGCAGTGACACCGGGGGGGGCTACGAGCAGTACTTC. Its translation is CASSDTGGGYEQYF.

This rearrangement joins TRBV2 to TRBJ2-1; unclear D gene. Trimming took 5 bases from V and 8 from J, leaving 7 bases between them. Per germline, CDR1 SNHLY and CDR2 FYNNEI. This CDR3 has 11 amino acids. CDR3 DNA: TGTGCCAGCAGTTCCGCGGATGAGCAGTTCTTC. Encoded protein: CASSSADEQFF.

The chain recombines TRBV6-5 with TRBJ2-5; possibly TRBD2 for D (6 bases). The CDR3 covers 13 residues. The germline CDR1 and CDR2 sequences are MNHEY and SVGAGI. Trimming left V 5 bases short and J 4 bases short, with 11 bases between. In DNA form, the CDR3 reads TGTGCCAGCAGTGGGGGGACGGGAGAGACCCAGTACTTC. Its protein is CASSGGTGETQYF.

The genes are TRBV2 and TRBJ1-1, with D perhaps TRBD1 (5 bases). From germline, CDR1 is SNHLY and CDR2 FYNNEI. The V gene lost 7 bases and the J gene lost 5 bases, with 14 bases spanning the gap. This CDR3 region has 13 residues. The CDR3 nucleotides are TGTGCCAGCACAAAAGGGGAATTGACTGAAGCTTTCTTT. It specifies CASTKGELTEAFF. Using reference TRBV2 and TRBJ1-1 for the parts outside the CDR3, the full variable domain is EPEVTQTPSHQVTQMGQEVILRCVPISNHLYFYWYRQILGQKVEFLVSFYNNEISEKSEIFDDQFSVERPDGSNFTLKIRSTKLEDSAMYFCASTKGELTEAFFGQGTRLTVV.

The rearrangement joins TRBV7-9 to TRBJ2-2; 8 bases are a match to TRBD1. The V and J ends lost 5 bases and 10 bases, in that order; junction bases with no gene match: 9. CDR3 length equals 14 residues. Germline V gene sequence: CDR1 SEHNR, CDR2 FQNEAQ (reference sequence). The CDR3: CASSRTGTGAELFF. The CDR3, as DNA: TGTGCCAGCAGCCGGACAGGGACGGGCGCGGAGCTGTTTTTT.

The chain carries TRBV30 and TRBJ2-5; 7 bases agree with TRBD1. CDR1 GTSNPN and CDR2 SVGIG come from the germline V gene (reference sequence). The CDR3 sequence is 16 residues long. The V segment lost 7 bases and the J segment 2 bases; nucleotides outside the gene matches: 16. The CDR3 DNA is TGTGCCTATAAGACAGGGTTGGCATCGGGGCAAGAGACCCAGTACTTC. This translates into CAYKTGLASGQETQYF.

This chain joins TRBV9 and TRBJ2-1, with 9 bases that match TRBD1. The CDR3 has 15 amino acids. The germline V gene encodes CDR1 SGDLS and CDR2 YYNGEE. Trimming cost V 0 bases and J 6 bases; bases outside gene matches: 4. CDR3 DNA: TGTGCCAGCAGCGTAGCGACAGGGGGAGGCAATGAGCAGTTCTTC. It codes for CASSVATGGGNEQFF.

The V and J genes are TRBV21-1 and TRBJ2-7; TRBD1 was called by the table and not checked on the DNA. TRBV21-1 represents a pseudogene. The CDR3 runs 15 residues. The CDR3 reads CASSKSPGDPYEQYF. The DNA of the CDR3 is TGTGCCAGCAGCAAGTCGCCAGGGGACCCCTACGAGCAGTACTTC.

The V call is TRBV13, the J call TRBJ2-2, with D possibly matching TRBD1 (6 bases). The CDR3 is 14 residues long. V was trimmed by 5 bases and J by 6 bases, leaving 13 bases between them. Per the germline V gene, CDR1 is PRHDT and CDR2 is FYEKMQ (reference sequence). The CDR3 DNA is TGTGCCAGCAGCGAAGAGGGGGTTGCCGGGGAGCTGTTTTTT. This gives the protein CASSEEGVAGELFF.

The chain links TRBV5-4 to TRBJ1-2, with a tentative D call TRBD1 (5 bases). The CDR3 is 15 amino acids. Trimming removed 0 bases from V and 0 bases from J, with 9 bases in between. CDR1 and CDR2 from the germline V gene are SGHNT and YYREEE (reference sequence). The CDR3 sequence: CASSLGGASNYGYTF. The CDR3 nucleotides are TGTGCCAGCAGCTTGGGTGGGGCCTCTAACTATGGCTACACCTTC.

The V and J genes are TRBV6-5 and TRBJ2-5, with a tentative D call TRBD2 (6 bases). CDR1 and CDR2 from the germline V gene are MNHEY and SVGAGI. This CDR3 region has 16 residues. Trimming stripped 2 bases from V and 4 bases from J, with 17 bases between. CDR3 loop: CASSYGTGVGRETQYF. DNA for the CDR3: TGTGCCAGCAGTTACGGAACGGGAGTAGGAAGAGAGACCCAGTACTTC.

J is TRBJ1-1 and V is TRBV21-1. TRBV21-1 constitutes a pseudogene. The CDR3 length is 13 residues. As DNA, the CDR3 is TGTGCCAGACGTTATGGACGGCGGGGAGAAGCTTTCTTT. It yields the protein CARRYGRRGEAFF.

This clone showed up just a few times. The chain carries TRBV11-2 and TRBJ2-7, with 8 bases identical to TRBD1. Germline lookup yields CDR1 SGHAT and CDR2 FQNNGV. Losses at the gene ends were 3 bases for V and 3 bases for J; bases not matched to a gene: 4. This CDR3 is 14 amino acids long. CDR3 coding DNA: TGTGCCAGCAGCTTGGCAGGACAGGGCTACGAGCAGTACTTC. It is translated as CASSLAGQGYEQYF. The full variable domain, its missing parts supplied by reference TRBV11-2 and TRBJ2-7, is EAGVAQSPRYKIIEKRQSVAFWCNPISGHATLYWYQQILGQGPKLLIQFQNNGVVDDSQLPKDRFSAERLKGVDSTLKIQPAKLEDSAVYLCASSLAGQGYEQYFGPGTRLTVT.